This section outlines one T cell receptor beta chain sequence together with its context. These data are taken from a study of blood T cell repertoires in COVID-19. Measured with immunoSEQ multiplex PCR; TCRdb has only the in-frame clones, and not every one. The repertoire holds a few hundred thousand clones, with more than 85% as singletons. V trimming: 4 bases; J trimming: 4 bases; junction bases outside the gene matches: 4. Germline assignment: CDR1 SEHNR and CDR2 FQNEAQ (reference sequence). The CDR3 is 16 amino acids. The sequenced sample consisted of PBMCs or T cells enriched from blood (not recorded which). This receptor was obtained from a woman between 25 and 40 years old who had recovered from COVID-19. The chain employs TRBV7-9 and TRBJ1-6; 10 bases map to TRBD1. CDR3 DNA sequence: TGTGCCAGCAGCTCGGGACAGGGGTTGTATAATTCACCCCTCCACTTT. Translated: CASSSGQGLYNSPLHF.